A single sample is the source of the 7 T cell receptor beta chains below, sequenced in a study of cytomegalovirus exposure and HLA in healthy donors. The primer mix had 60 Vbeta and 13 Jbeta primers. Repertoires were generated with immunoSEQ multiplex PCR, while TCRdb's copy carries only in-frame clones and drops some. The sample yields around 110,000 clones, around 76% seen once. The sequenced sample consisted of PBMCs. The receptors derive from a man aged 18 to 30 in good health and CMV-seronegative.

The V gene is TRBV19, the J gene TRBJ1-5; 7 bases align to TRBD1. Per the germline V gene, CDR1 is LNHDA and CDR2 is SQIVND (reference sequence). The CDR3 totals 18 residues. The trim removed 5 bases at V and 7 bases at J, leaving 20 bases unmatched. CDR3 loop: CASSPKLVQGPLYQPQHF. CDR3 DNA: TGTGCCAGTAGTCCCAAGCTCGTACAGGGGCCCCTTTACCAGCCCCAGCATTTT.

The chain employs TRBV10-3 and TRBJ2-5; 8 positions match TRBD2. This CDR3 comprises 14 residues. Germline V gene lookup returns CDR1 ENHRY and CDR2 SYGVKD. After removal of 3 bases from V and 11 bases from J, the junction contained 11 bases not matched to a gene. CDR3 sequence: CAISDFSGESEQYF. Written as DNA, the CDR3 is TGTGCCATCAGTGATTTTAGCGGGGAGTCGGAGCAGTACTTC.

The J gene is TRBJ2-2, the V gene TRBV11-3, with 9 bases lining up with TRBD1. CDR3 size: 15 residues. Germline V gene data show CDR1 as SGHNT and CDR2 as YENEEA. J gave up 7 bases and V 4 bases, and 7 bases lay outside the gene matches. The CDR3 coding sequence is TGTGCCAGCAGCTCGGGACAGGGTCGGGGCGGGGAGCTGTTTTTT. Its translation is CASSSGQGRGGELFF.

The chain uses TRBV7-3 and TRBJ2-5; TRBD2 agrees at 8 bases. V shed 7 bases, J shed 5 bases, and the junction held 6 bases outside the gene matches. Germline CDR1 is SGHTA and CDR2 is FQGTGA. This CDR3 is 13 amino acids long. This CDR3 is CASTRTSFETQYF. The CDR3 DNA reads as TGTGCCAGCACCCGGACTAGCTTTGAGACCCAGTACTTC.

The chain is built from TRBV28 and TRBJ2-7, with 8 bases matching TRBD2. With V trimmed by 10 bases and J by 4 bases, 9 bases remained unmatched. The CDR3 has 13 amino acids. The germline V gene encodes CDR1 MDHEN and CDR2 SYDVKM. CDR3 DNA sequence: TGTGCCAATAGCGGGGCGCCAACTTACGAGCAGTACTTC. This translates into CANSGAPTYEQYF.

This clone ranks as medium-sized. CDR3 region: CASSQEAGQGFSPLHF. CDR3 in DNA: TGTGCCAGCAGCCAAGAGGCGGGACAGGGTTTTTCACCCCTCCACTTT. This chain joins TRBV4-2 and TRBJ1-6, with 9 bases that match TRBD1. The CDR3 totals 16 residues. Germline V gene lookup returns CDR1 LGHNA and CDR2 YNFKEQ. The ends lost 0 bases at V and 9 bases at J; junction bases unmatched: 6.

The rearrangement uses TRBV7-2 and TRBJ2-3; perhaps TRBD2 as D (6 bases). The germline V and J ends were trimmed by 3 bases and 5 bases, with 15 bases remaining between them. The CDR3 covers 15 residues. CDR1 is SGHTA, CDR2 FQGNSA, per germline. CDR3 DNA: TGTGCCAGCAGCTTGCGGGGAAGAGGGGTAGATACGCAGTATTTT. It codes for CASSLRGRGVDTQYF.